This T cell receptor (beta chain) originates from a study of shared clonotypes between healthy human individuals. Regarding the study as a whole: Despite large depth, sorted-subset datasets appeared incompletely sequenced.

With regard to this clone: Its antigen is not identified. Other DNA sequences in this sample translate to the same CDR3.

The genomic DNA of each subset was split evenly across several immunoSEQ plates. Only in-frame clones appear in the TCRdb table, and some are missing; sequencing was by immunoSEQ multiplex PCR. Found here are 2 million to 2.5 million clones, about 94% of them singletons; the top ten hold roughly 0.13%. Germline values: CDR1 MNHEY, CDR2 SVGAGI. V was clipped by 0 bases and J by 8 bases; unmatched bases: 3. The CDR3 runs 13 residues. The chain joins TRBV6-5 to TRBJ1-2; 7 bases line up with TRBD1. The source material was naive CD4+ T cells sorted from blood. Noted subset: CD45RA+ positively selected. The TCR was taken from a man between 18 and 35 years old in good health. CDR3 DNA: TGTGCCAGCAGTTACTCGAAGGGGGCAGGCTACACCTTC. This codes for CASSYSKGAGYTF.